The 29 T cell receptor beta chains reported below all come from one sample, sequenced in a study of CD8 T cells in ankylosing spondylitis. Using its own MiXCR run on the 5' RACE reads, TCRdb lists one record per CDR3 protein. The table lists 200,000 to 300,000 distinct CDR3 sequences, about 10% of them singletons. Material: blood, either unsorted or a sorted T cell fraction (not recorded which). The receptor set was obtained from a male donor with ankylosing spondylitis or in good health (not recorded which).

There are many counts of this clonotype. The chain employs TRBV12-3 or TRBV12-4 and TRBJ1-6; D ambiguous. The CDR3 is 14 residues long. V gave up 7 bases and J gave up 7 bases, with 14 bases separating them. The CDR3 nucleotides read TGTGCCAGCACCTTCCGGCCTCAAAATTCACCCCTCCACTTT. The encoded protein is CASTFRPQNSPLHF.

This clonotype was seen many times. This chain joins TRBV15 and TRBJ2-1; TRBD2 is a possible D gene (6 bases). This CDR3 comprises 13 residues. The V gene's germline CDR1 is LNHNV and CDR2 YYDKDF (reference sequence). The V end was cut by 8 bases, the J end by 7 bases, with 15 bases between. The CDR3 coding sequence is TGTGCCACCTCGGAGGGACTTGAGAATGAGCAGTTCTTC. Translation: CATSEGLENEQFF.

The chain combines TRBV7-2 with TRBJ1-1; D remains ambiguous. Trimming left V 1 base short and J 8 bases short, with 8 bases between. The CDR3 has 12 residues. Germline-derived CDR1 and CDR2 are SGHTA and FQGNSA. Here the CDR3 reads CASSLGGWEAFF. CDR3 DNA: TGTGCCAGCAGCTTAGGAGGGTGGGAAGCTTTCTTT.

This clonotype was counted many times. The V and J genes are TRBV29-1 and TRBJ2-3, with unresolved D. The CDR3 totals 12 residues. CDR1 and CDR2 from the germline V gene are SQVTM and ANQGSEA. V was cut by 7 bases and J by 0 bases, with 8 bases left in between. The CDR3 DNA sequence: TGCAGCGCCCGGACGAGCACAGATACGCAGTATTTT. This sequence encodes CSARTSTDTQYF.

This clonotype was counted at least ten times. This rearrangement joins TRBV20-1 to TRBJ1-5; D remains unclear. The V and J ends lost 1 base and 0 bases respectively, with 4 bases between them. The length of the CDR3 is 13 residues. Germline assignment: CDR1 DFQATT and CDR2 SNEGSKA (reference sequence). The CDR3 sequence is CSARGNSNQPQHF. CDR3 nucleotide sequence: TGCAGTGCTAGAGGGAATAGCAATCAGCCCCAGCATTTT.

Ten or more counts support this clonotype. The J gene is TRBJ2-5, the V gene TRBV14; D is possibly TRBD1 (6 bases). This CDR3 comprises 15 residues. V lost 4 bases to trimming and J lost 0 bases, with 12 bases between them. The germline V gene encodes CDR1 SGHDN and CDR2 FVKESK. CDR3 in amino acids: CASSPPGQHQETQYF. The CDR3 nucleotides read TGTGCCAGCAGCCCTCCTGGACAGCACCAAGAGACCCAGTACTTC.

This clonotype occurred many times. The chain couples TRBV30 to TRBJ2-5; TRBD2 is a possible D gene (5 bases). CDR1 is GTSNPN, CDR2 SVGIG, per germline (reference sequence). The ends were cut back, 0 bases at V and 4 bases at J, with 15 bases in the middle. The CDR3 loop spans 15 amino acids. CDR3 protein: CAWSVRRIEGETQYF. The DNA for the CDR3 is TGTGCCTGGAGTGTGCGGCGTATTGAGGGAGAGACCCAGTACTTC.

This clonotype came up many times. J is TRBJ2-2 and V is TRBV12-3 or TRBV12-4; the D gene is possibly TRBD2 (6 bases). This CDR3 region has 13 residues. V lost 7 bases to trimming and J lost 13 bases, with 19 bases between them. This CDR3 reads CASTLPGRGWLFF. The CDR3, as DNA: TGTGCCAGCACCCTCCCGGGACGGGGGTGGCTGTTTTTT.

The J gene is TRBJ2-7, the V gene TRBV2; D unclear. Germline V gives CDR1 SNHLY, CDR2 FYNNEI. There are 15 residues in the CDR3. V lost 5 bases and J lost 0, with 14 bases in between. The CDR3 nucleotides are TGTGCCAGCAGTAAGGGTACTCTCAGCTCCTACGAGCAGTACTTC. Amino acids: CASSKGTLSSYEQYF.

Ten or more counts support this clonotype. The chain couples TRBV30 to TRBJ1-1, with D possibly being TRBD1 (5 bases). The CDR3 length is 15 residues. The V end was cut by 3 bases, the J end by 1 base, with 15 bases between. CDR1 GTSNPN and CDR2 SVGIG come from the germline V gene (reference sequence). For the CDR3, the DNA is TGTGCCTGGAGCGGGGCCCGGAGGGGGAACACTGAAGCTTTCTTT. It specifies CAWSGARRGNTEAFF.

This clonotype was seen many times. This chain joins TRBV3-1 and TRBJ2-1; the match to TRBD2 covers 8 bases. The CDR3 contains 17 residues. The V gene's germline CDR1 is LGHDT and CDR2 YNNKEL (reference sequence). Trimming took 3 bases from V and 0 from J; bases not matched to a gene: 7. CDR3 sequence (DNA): TGTGCCAGCAGCCAGAGCGGGGGCGAGAGCTCCTACAATGAGCAGTTCTTC. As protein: CASSQSGGESSYNEQFF.

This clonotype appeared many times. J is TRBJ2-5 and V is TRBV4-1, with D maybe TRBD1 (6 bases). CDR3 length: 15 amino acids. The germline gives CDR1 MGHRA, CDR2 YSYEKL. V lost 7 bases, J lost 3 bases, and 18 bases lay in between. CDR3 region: CASTIYREWEETQYF. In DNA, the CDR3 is TGCGCCAGCACCATCTACAGGGAATGGGAAGAGACCCAGTACTTC.

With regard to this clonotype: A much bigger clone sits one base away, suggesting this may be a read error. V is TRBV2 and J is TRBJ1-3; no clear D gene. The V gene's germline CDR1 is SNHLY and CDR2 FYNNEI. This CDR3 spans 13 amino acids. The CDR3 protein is CVSHRTVGNTIYF. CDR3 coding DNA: TGTGTCAGTCACCGGACGGTTGGAAACACCATATATTTT.

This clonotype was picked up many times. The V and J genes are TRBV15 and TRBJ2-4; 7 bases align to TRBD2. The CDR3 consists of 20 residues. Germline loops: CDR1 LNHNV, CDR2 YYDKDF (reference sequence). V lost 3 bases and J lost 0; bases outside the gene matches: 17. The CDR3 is CATSRGRGAGFAIAKNIQYF. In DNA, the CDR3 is TGTGCCACCAGCAGGGGGAGGGGTGCGGGCTTTGCAATAGCCAAAAACATTCAGTACTTC.

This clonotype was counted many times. CDR3 DNA sequence: TGTGCCAGCAGATCAGGACTAGCGGGGAGGGATGAGCAGTTCTTC. It translates to CASRSGLAGRDEQFF. The chain links TRBV27 to TRBJ2-1; 12 bases agree with TRBD2. J gave up 8 bases and V 6 bases, and 8 bases lay outside the gene matches. This CDR3 is built from 15 residues. Germline V gene data show CDR1 as MNHEY and CDR2 as SMNVEV (reference sequence).

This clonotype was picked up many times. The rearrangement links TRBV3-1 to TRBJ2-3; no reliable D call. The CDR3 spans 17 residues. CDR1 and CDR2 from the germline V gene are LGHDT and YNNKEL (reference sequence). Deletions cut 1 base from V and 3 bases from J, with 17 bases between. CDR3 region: CASSQAGHGIGTDTQYF. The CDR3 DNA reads TGTGCCAGCAGCCAAGCGGGCCATGGTATTGGTACAGATACGCAGTATTTT.

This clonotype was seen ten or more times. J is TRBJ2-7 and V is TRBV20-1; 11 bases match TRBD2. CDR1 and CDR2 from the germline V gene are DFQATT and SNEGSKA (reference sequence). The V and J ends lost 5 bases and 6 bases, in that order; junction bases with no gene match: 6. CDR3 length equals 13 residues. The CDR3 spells CSAYSGRAGEQYF. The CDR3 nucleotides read TGCAGTGCTTATAGCGGGAGGGCGGGCGAGCAGTACTTC.

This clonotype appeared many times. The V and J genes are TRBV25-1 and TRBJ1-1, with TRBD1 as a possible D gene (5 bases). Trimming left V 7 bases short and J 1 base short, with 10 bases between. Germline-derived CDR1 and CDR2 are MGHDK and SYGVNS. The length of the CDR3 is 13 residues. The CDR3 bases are TGTGCCAGCAAGGACACCCAGAACACTGAAGCTTTCTTT. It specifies CASKDTQNTEAFF.

CDR3 in DNA: TGCAGTGCTACTAGTGAGGATGAGCAGTTCTTC. Translating gives CSATSEDEQFF. V and J are TRBV20-1 and TRBJ2-1; no reliable D call. V shed 4 bases and J shed 8 bases, with 9 bases lying between them. Per the germline V gene, CDR1 is DFQATT and CDR2 is SNEGSKA (reference sequence). This CDR3 spans 11 amino acids.

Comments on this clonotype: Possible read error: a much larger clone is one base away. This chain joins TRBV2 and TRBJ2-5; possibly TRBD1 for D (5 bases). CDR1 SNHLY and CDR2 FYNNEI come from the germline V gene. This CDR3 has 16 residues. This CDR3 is CVSSEGAPVVQETQYF. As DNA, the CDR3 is TGTGTCAGCAGTGAAGGGGCCCCTGTGGTCCAAGAGACCCAGTACTTC.

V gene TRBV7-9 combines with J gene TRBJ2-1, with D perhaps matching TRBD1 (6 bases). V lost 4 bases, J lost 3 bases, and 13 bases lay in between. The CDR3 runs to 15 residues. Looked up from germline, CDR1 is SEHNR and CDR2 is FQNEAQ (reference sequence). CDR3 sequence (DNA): TGTGCCAGCAGCTCAGGACGGGACAACTACAATGAGCAGTTCTTC. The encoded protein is CASSSGRDNYNEQFF. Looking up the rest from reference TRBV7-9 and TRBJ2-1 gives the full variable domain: DTGVSQNPRHKITKRGQNVTFRCDPISEHNRLYWYRQTLGQGPEFLTYFQNEAQLEKSRLLSDRFSAERPKGSFSTLEIQRTEQGDSAMYLCASSSGRDNYNEQFFGPGTRLTVL.

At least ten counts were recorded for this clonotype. This chain's CDR3 is CASSPQGGNYGYTF. Written as DNA, the CDR3 is TGTGCCAGCAGCCCCCAAGGCGGGAACTATGGCTACACCTTC. The chain carries TRBV3-1 and TRBJ1-2; D remains unclear. This CDR3 is 14 amino acids long. Germline V gene data show CDR1 as LGHDT and CDR2 as YNNKEL (reference sequence). V was shortened by 4 bases and J by 2 bases, with 11 bases between the two germline ends.

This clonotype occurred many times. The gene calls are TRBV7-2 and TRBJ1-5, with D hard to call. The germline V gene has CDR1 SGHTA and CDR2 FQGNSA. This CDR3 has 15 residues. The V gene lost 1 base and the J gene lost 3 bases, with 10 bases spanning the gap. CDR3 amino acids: CASSLGWGPNQPQHF. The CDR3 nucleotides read TGTGCCAGCAGCTTAGGGTGGGGTCCCAATCAGCCCCAGCATTTT.

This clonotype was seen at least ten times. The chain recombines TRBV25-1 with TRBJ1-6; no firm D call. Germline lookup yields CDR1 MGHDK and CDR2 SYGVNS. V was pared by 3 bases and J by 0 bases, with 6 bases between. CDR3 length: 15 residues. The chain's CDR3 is CASSDEYSYNSPLHF. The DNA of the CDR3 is TGTGCCAGCAGTGATGAGTACTCCTATAATTCACCCCTCCACTTT.

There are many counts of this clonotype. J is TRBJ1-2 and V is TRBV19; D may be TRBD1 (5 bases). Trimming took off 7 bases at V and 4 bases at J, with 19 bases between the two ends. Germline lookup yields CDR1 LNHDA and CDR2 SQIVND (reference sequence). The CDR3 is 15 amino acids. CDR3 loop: CASNPMKGRAYGYTF. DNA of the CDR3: TGTGCCAGTAACCCTATGAAGGGCAGGGCCTATGGCTACACCTTC.

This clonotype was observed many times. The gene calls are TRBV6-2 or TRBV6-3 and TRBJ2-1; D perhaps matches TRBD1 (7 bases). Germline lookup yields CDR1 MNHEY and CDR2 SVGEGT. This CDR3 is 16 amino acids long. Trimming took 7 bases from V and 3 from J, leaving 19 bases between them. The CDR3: CASISRRQGLYNEQFF. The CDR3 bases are TGTGCCAGCATATCTAGACGACAGGGACTCTACAATGAGCAGTTCTTC.

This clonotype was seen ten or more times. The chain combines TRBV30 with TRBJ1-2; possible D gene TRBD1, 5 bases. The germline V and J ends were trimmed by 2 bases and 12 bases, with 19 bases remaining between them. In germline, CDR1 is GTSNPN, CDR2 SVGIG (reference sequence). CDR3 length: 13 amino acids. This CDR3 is CAWSRIVKPQDTF. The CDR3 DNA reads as TGTGCCTGGAGTCGGATAGTTAAGCCACAGGACACCTTC.

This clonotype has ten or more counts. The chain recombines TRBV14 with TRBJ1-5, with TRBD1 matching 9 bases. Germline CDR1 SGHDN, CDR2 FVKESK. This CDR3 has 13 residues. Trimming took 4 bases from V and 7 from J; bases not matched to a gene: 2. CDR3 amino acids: CASSRDRGQPQHF. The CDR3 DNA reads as TGTGCCAGCAGCCGAGACAGGGGGCAGCCCCAGCATTTT.

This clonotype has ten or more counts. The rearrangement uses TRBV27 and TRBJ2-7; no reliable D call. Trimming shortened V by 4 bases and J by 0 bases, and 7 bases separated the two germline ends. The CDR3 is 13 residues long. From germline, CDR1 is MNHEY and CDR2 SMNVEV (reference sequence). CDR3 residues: CASSYAFSYEQYF. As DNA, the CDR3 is TGTGCCAGCAGTTATGCGTTCTCCTACGAGCAGTACTTC.